The present entry profiles one T cell receptor (beta chain) with its context. Its matching antigen is unknown. The entry originates in a study of cytomegalovirus exposure and HLA in healthy donors. General observations from the study: Serostatus for CMV was the only available immune exposure information. Most TCR beta V segments were productive about 87% or about 30% of the time in an earlier analysis. Later genetic work tied a missense DCLRE1C variant to beta-chain V and J trimming.

The CDR3 covers 14 residues. The germline V gene has CDR1 SGHDT and CDR2 YYEEEE. V was cut by 1 base and J by 2 bases, with 10 bases left in between. The PCR made use of 60 Vbeta and 13 Jbeta primers. The repertoire was sequenced with immunoSEQ multiplex PCR; TCRdb's copy has only in-frame clones and lacks some. The data hold some 90,000 clones, with just under 80% observed a single time. The chain is built from TRBV5-6 and TRBJ2-7, with D perhaps matching TRBD1 (6 bases). Sample: PBMCs. The TCR was taken from a woman in her forties in good health and CMV-seronegative. The CDR3 nucleotides are TGTGCCAGCAGCTTGAAGGGGACACCCTACGAGCAGTACTTC. The encoded protein is CASSLKGTPYEQYF.